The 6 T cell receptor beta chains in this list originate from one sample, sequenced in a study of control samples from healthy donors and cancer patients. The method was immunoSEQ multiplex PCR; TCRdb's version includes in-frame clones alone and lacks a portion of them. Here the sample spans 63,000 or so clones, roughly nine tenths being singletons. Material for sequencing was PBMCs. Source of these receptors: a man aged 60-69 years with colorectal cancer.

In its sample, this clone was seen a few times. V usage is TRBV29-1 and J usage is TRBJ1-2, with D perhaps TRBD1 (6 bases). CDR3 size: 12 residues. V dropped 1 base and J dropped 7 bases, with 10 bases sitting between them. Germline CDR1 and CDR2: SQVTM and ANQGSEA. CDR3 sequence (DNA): TGCAGCGTTGAAGCAGGAGGGGGTGGCTACACCTTC. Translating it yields CSVEAGGGGYTF.

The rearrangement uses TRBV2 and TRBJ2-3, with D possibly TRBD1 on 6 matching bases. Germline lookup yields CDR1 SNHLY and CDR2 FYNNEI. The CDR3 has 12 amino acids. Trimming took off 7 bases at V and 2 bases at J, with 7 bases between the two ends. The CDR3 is CASTGDTDTQYF. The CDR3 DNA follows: TGTGCCAGCACAGGGGACACAGATACGCAGTATTTT. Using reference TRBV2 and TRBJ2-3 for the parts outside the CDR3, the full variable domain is EPEVTQTPSHQVTQMGQEVILRCVPISNHLYFYWYRQILGQKVEFLVSFYNNEISEKSEIFDDQFSVERPDGSNFTLKIRSTKLEDSAMYFCASTGDTDTQYFGPGTRLTVL.

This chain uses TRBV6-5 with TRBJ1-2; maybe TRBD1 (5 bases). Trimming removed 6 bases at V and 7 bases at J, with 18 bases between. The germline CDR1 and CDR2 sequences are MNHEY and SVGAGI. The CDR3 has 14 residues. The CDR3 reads CASRLGSGVGGYTF. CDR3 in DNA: TGTGCCAGCAGATTAGGATCGGGGGTTGGTGGCTACACCTTC.

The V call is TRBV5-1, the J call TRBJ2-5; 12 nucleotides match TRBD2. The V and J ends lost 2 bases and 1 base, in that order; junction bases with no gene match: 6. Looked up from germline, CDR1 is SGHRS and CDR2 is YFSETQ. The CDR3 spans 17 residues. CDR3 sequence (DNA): TGCGCCAGCAGCTTAGACTTACTAGCGGGGGGCCAAGAGACCCAGTACTTC. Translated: CASSLDLLAGGQETQYF.

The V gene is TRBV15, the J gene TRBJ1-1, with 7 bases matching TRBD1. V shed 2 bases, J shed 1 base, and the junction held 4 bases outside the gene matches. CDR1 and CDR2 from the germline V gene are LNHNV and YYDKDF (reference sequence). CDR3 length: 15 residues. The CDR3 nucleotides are TGTGCCACCAGCAGAAACCGACAGGGGAACACTGAAGCTTTCTTT. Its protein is CATSRNRQGNTEAFF.

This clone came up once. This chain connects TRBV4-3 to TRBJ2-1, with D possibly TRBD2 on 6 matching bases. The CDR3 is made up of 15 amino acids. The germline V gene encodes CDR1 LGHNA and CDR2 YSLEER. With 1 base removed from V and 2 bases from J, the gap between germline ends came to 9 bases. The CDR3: CASSQGRGPYNEQFF. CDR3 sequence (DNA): TGCGCCAGCAGCCAAGGGCGGGGTCCCTACAATGAGCAGTTCTTC.